Sequencing of this T cell receptor (beta chain) was carried out in a study of early T cells in non-severe SARS-CoV-2 infection. Study-level information: Unpaired chains resulted from sequencing bulk RNA of unsorted whole blood.

Separate cDNA molecules each had unique molecular identifiers attached to them. TCRdb recomputed calls from the 5' RACE reads with MiXCR, one row per CDR3 protein. The sample has roughly 70,000 distinct CDR3 sequences, roughly a sixth seen once. About this clonotype: What it binds is unknown.

The germline V gene encodes CDR1 LGHNT and CDR2 FRNRAP. This CDR3 comprises 13 residues. The V end lost 1 base, the J end lost 1 base, and 4 bases lay between the germline ends. General study points: The matching step, a VDJdb search, favored anti-spike CD8 responses and missed private and CD4 specificities.

This specimen was whole blood, taken at baseline. The chain carries TRBV12-5 and TRBJ1-1; D is undetermined. The receptor comes from an adult who was a healthcare worker with PCR-confirmed SARS-CoV-2 infection or an uninfected control (not recorded which). CDR3 protein: CASGLEPNTEAFF. Here the CDR3 DNA reads TGTGCTAGTGGTTTGGAGCCGAACACTGAAGCTTTCTTT.